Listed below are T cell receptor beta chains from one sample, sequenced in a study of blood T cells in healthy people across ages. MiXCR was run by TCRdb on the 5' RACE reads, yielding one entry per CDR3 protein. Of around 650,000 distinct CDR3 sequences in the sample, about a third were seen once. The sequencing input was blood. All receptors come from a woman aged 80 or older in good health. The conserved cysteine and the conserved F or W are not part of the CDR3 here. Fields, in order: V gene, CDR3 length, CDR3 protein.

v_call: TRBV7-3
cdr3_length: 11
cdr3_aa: ASSRTASYEQY

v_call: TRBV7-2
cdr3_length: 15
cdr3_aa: ASSLDATSGVPREQY

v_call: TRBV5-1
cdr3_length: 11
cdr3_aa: ASSSRVPYEQY

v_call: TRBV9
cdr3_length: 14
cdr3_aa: ASSVAPGGPQETQY

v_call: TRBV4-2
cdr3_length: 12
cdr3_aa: ASSQERVTDTQY

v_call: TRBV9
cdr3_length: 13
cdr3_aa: ASSVDESFSYEQY

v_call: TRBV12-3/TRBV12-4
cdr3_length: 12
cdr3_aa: ASREAGSGNTIY

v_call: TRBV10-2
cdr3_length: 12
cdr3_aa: ASSRGHNTDTQY

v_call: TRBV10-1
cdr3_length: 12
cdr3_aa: ASSARQGQETQY

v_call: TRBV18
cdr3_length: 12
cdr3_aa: ASSPLAPYYEQY

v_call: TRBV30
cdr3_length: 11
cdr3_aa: AWSRRGMDTQY

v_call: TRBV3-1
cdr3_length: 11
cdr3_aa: ASSPGGNSPLH

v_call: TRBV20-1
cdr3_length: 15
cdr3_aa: SAREAGTGISTDTQY

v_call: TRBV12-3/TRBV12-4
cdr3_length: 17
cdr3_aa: ASSLRRGADRSSADAQY

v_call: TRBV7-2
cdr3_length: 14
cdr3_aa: ASSATQGLLSYEQF

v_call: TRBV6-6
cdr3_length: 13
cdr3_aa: ASSYSGTGISEAF